The present T cell receptor (beta chain) was sequenced within a study of blood T cell repertoires in COVID-19. Study context: Sample material is recorded as cDNA or gDNA derived from T cells, B-cell-depleted T cells, or PBMCs.

The repertoire was sequenced with immunoSEQ multiplex PCR; TCRdb's copy has only in-frame clones and lacks some. The data contain 50,000 to 55,000 clones, about 83% of them singletons. Germline V CDR1 and CDR2: MDHEN, SYDVKM. V shed 5 bases and J 7 bases; nucleotides not matched to a gene: 6. The CDR3 runs to 13 residues. This clone was found a few times. Sequenced input: peripheral blood. This receptor was taken from a man over 45 with acute or convalescent COVID-19. The chain is built from TRBV28 and TRBJ1-1, with 8 bases identical to TRBD1. Here the CDR3 DNA reads TGTGCCAGCAGTCCTTGGACAGGGCATGAAGCTTTCTTT. Its protein product is CASSPWTGHEAFF.